The rows below give T cell receptor beta chains drawn from one sample of a study of cytomegalovirus exposure and HLA in healthy donors. This table comes from immunoSEQ multiplex PCR, and its TCRdb copy is limited to in-frame clones, with some not included. The data hold 150,000 to 200,000 clones, with approximately 88% observed a single time. Sequencing used PBMCs. These receptors all come from a boy aged 2 to 10 in good health and CMV-seronegative. CDR3s include the opening cysteine and the closing phenylalanine or tryptophan. A D gene is named only where the DNA matches it firmly. Rows give clone size only sometimes, using once, few, many, or a class for an expanded clone.

NA,TRBJ1-1,TRBV7-2,NA,CASSLALARRGNTEAFF,TGTGCCAGCAGCTTAGCTTTGGCCCGGAGGGGAAACACTGAAGCTTTCTTT
TRBD1,TRBJ1-2,TRBV5-6,NA,CASSRQGLGDGYTF,TGTGCCAGCAGTAGACAGGGTCTAGGTGATGGCTACACCTTC
TRBD2,TRBJ2-7,TRBV27,NA,CASSLGAGGTIEQYF,TGTGCCAGCAGTTTAGGCGCGGGAGGCACCATCGAGCAGTACTTC
TRBD1,TRBJ1-2,TRBV2,NA,CASSEGQGNYGYTF,TGTGCCAGCAGTGAGGGACAGGGAAACTATGGCTACACCTTC
NA,TRBJ2-2,TRBV7-9,NA,CASSSGGLAGGELFF,TGTGCCAGCAGCTCCGGGGGGCTAGCCGGCGGGGAGCTGTTTTTT
TRBD2,TRBJ2-7,TRBV6-1,NA,CASSLGGSREQYF,TGTGCCAGCAGCCTCGGGGGGTCGAGGGAGCAGTACTTC
NA,TRBJ2-7,TRBV5-6,NA,CASSSRSVWRVRYEQYF,TGTGCCAGCAGCTCAAGGTCTGTGTGGAGGGTTAGGTACGAGCAGTACTTC
NA,TRBJ2-3,TRBV6-4,NA,CASSAVGGTDTQYF,TGTGCCAGCAGTGCTGTCGGGGGCACAGATACGCAGTATTTT
TRBD1,TRBJ2-7,TRBV28,NA,CASITNPGTGPSYEQYF,TGTGCCAGCATCACGAACCCCGGGACAGGGCCCTCCTACGAGCAGTACTTC
TRBD2,TRBJ2-1,TRBV5-5,NA,CASSGLAGALYNEQFF,TGTGCCAGCAGCGGATTAGCGGGGGCCCTATACAATGAGCAGTTCTTC
TRBD1,TRBJ1-2,TRBV7-2,NA,CASSLAFGQGHGYTF,TGTGCCAGCAGCTTAGCGTTCGGACAGGGGCATGGCTACACCTTC
TRBD1,TRBJ1-5,TRBV4-2,NA,CASSQDGGQGIYQPQHF,TGTGCCAGCAGCCAAGACGGCGGACAGGGCATTTATCAGCCCCAGCATTTT
TRBD1,TRBJ1-1,TRBV11-2,NA,CASSLDRQGVRNTEAFF,TGTGCCAGCAGCTTAGATCGACAGGGCGTAAGAAACACTGAAGCTTTCTTT
NA,TRBJ1-1,TRBV7-8,NA,CASSPRQDLNTEAFF,TGTGCCAGCAGCCCTCGACAGGACTTGAACACTGAAGCTTTCTTT
TRBD2,TRBJ2-1,TRBV6-5,once,CASSYGLERSEQFF,TGTGCCAGCAGTTACGGACTAGAAAGAAGTGAGCAGTTCTTC
TRBD2,TRBJ2-1,TRBV29-1,NA,CSVGLAGGNEQFF,TGCAGCGTTGGACTAGCGGGAGGGAATGAGCAGTTCTTC
TRBD2,TRBJ2-1,TRBV20-1,NA,CSGLAGWEQFF,TGCAGTGGACTAGCGGGTTGGGAGCAGTTCTTC
NA,TRBJ1-1,TRBV10-3,NA,CAISGLGGGTEAFF,TGTGCCATCAGTGGGTTGGGGGGTGGGACTGAAGCTTTCTTT
TRBD1,TRBJ2-1,TRBV29-1,once,CTYLQGMSSYNEQFF,TGCACCTATCTACAGGGGATGAGCTCCTACAATGAGCAGTTCTTC
NA,TRBJ1-1,TRBV5-1,NA,CASSRGQNTEAFF,TGCGCCAGCAGCCGGGGACAGAACACTGAAGCTTTCTTT